The present T cell receptor beta chain was sequenced within a study of vaccination effects on CD4 cells after COVID-19. Study-level information: The median interval between the second dose and post-vaccine sampling was 72 days.

Study-level findings and limits: Common cold coronaviruses were cross-recognized by only 1 of 255 vaccine-induced clones in healthy vaccinees.

CDR1 and CDR2 from the germline V gene are GTSNPN and SVGIG (reference sequence). The CDR3 sequence is 15 residues long. Trimming removed 3 bases from V and 7 bases from J; junction bases left unmatched: 9. Only in-frame clones appear in the TCRdb table, and some are missing; sequencing was by immunoSEQ multiplex PCR. The sample has around 69,000 clones, 74% seen once; the top ten hold under 2%. This clone was counted a few times. The antigen remains unidentified. Antigen-specific CD4+ T cells expanded by the ViraFEST assay with viral peptide pools were then sequenced. Isolation of CD4+ T cells took place after 10 days of culture. The vaccine given was either BNT162b2 or mRNA-1273, in two doses. IL-2 at roughly 9.7 IU/ml and peptides at about 10 ug/ml were added to cultured PBMC, fewer than 2.5 million per well.

The sample in question was CD4+ T cells from PBMCs cultured with HCoV-229E spike peptides, obtained after COVID-19 vaccination. This clonotype was obtained from a human donor who received a COVID-19 vaccine. The genes are TRBV30 and TRBJ2-2, with TRBD2 matching over 9 bases. The CDR3 here is CAWRAGGLGDGELFF. For the CDR3, the DNA is TGTGCCTGGAGGGCGGGGGGGCTCGGTGACGGGGAGCTGTTTTTT.